This TCR beta chain was observed in a study of patients and donors after allogeneic stem cell transplantation. V lost 4 bases, J lost 2 bases, and 12 bases lay in between. CDR3 length equals 16 residues. This clonotype was found a few times. TCRdb re-analysed the RT-PCR reads in MiXCR, keeping a single row per CDR3 protein. Among 200,000 to 250,000 distinct CDR3 sequences listed, around an eighth were seen once. Sequenced material: blood, either unsorted or a sorted T cell fraction (not recorded which). J is TRBJ1-6 and V is TRBV12-3 or TRBV12-4; D gene unclear. The receptor comes from a human donor who was either an allogeneic HSCT recipient or a stem cell or donor lymphocyte infusion donor (not recorded which). It is not recorded whose cells these are; they may come from a transplant donor. The CDR3 is CASSWPLGTYNSPLHF. CDR3 sequence (DNA): TGTGCCAGCAGTTGGCCGTTGGGGACCTATAATTCACCCCTCCACTTT.